The source of this T cell receptor beta chain is a study of T cell responses to AZD1222 COVID-19 vaccine. Notes on the study in general: The span of vaccine-associated CD4 TCRs extended across spike, with dominance at 160-218 and 743-854.

Sequencing was performed with immunoSEQ multiplex PCR; in TCRdb, only in-frame clones are kept and a portion is missing. Here the sample spans more than 150,000 clones, approximately 89% being singletons. As to this clone: Antigen unknown.

Germline CDR1 LGHNT, CDR2 FRNRAP. CDR3 size: 14 residues. The ends lost 3 bases at V and 6 bases at J; junction bases unmatched: 4. The rearrangement links TRBV12-5 to TRBJ2-7; TRBD2 agrees at 11 bases. Sequencing used peripheral blood, obtained 28 days after the second AZD1222 dose. The clonotype originates from an adult who received the AZD1222 COVID-19 vaccine. The CDR3 DNA reads TGTGCTAGTGGTTTAGATACTAGCGGGAGCGAGCAGTACTTC. Protein: CASGLDTSGSEQYF.